This T cell receptor beta chain was sequenced in a study of sequential checkpoint blockade in melanoma (dated by TCRdb to 2018 to 2020). Background on the whole study: In a 1:1 randomization, patients received either first-line nivolumab then ipilimumab (arm A) or ipilimumab then nivolumab (arm B). Both trial sequences were followed by maintenance nivolumab.

This specimen's treatment or condition label, per the study, means: randomized to nivolumab then ipilimumab (arm A) or the reverse (arm B). None of the trial patients had been given prior DNA-damaging chemotherapy. Thawed PBMCs were sorted on a FACS Aria II flow cytometer to isolate live CD3+CD8+ cells negative for CD19 and CD56. Samples came from patients with melanoma in CheckMate 064, a randomized, open-label phase II trial of sequential checkpoint blockade. Leukapheresis was used to collect peripheral blood mononuclear cells, which were then purified with Ficoll-Paque and frozen in human serum with roughly 10% DMSO. Right after sorting, the blood CD3+CD8+ cells were verified to be >95% pure, and DNA extraction followed. On this clone: The specificity of this receptor is unknown. No much larger clone exists at a distance of one base, and base qualities are not known.

TCRbeta CDR3 regions were immunosequenced from genomic DNA with the immunoSEQ Assay. Genomic DNA was amplified by bias-controlled multiplex PCR before high-throughput sequencing. Turning to the authors' computational methods: To quantify the absolute abundance of each unique TCRbeta CDR3 region, the sequences were collapsed and filtered. Clonality, defined as 1 minus Pielou's evenness, was calculated using only productive rearrangements. A previously published method was used to identify clones with significantly greater frequencies in on-treatment samples than in baseline samples. TCRdb holds this immuneACCESS table with in-frame rearrangements only. Some clones are missing; in checked studies, unresolved V genes explain under half, and the rest has no known cause. Clone size and the V and J calls come from that table; the DNA yielded D and trimming. This sample lists about 16,000 clones; approximately 93% were detected once. Roughly a quarter of the sample is held by the ten biggest clonotypes.

Looking up the germline V gene yields CDR1 SGHRS and CDR2 YFSETQ. The CDR3 sequence holds 15 residues, the cysteine and phenylalanine included. Only CDR3 DNA remains: 45 bases, in frame from the first base. Here V drops 4 bases and J drops 5 bases, and the junction holds 9 bases not matched to any gene. The study at large found these results: Validation of the response-prediction model combining TCR metrics and mutation burden is needed in larger, independent patient cohorts.

The input for sequencing was CD8+ T cells sorted from blood (inferred from file names), taken from a patient given nivolumab and ipilimumab in sequence. The TCR was taken from a human donor with melanoma. The chain is assembled from TRBV5-1 and TRBJ1-1, and 9 junctional nucleotides match TRBD1. The CDR3 protein is CASSRGQGSGTEAFF. Read as DNA, the sequence is TGCGCCAGCAGCCGTGGACAGGGGTCGGGTACTGAAGCTTTCTTT. Where the CDR3 stops, the reference TRBV5-1 and TRBJ1-1 genes take over; the full variable domain is KAGVTQTPRYLIKTRGQQVTLSCSPISGHRSVSWYQQTPGQGLQFLFEYFSETQRNKGNFPGRFSGRQFSNSRSEMNVSTLELGDSALYLCASSRGQGSGTEAFFGQGTRLTVV.